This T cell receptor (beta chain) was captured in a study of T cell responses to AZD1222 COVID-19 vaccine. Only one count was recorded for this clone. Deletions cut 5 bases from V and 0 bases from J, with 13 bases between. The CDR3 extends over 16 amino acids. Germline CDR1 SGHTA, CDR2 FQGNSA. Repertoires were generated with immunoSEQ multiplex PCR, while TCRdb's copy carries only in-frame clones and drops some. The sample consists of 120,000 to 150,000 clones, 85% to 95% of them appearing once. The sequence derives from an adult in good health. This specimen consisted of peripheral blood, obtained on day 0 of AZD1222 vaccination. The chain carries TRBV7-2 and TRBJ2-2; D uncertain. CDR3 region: CASSPSGRPNTGELFF. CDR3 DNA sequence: TGTGCCAGCAGCCCTAGTGGCAGACCGAACACCGGGGAGCTGTTTTTT.